The clone carrying this T cell receptor beta chain was observed a few times. The sample originates from a study of regulatory T cells in long-lasting Graves disease. With iRepertoire HTBI primers and Arm-PCR of CDR3 regions, TCR beta libraries were built. TCRdb redid the calling of the multiplex PCR reads with MiXCR, one entry per CDR3 protein. The sample lists approximately 440,000 distinct CDR3 sequences; roughly a quarter were seen once. The time point is: persistent/refractory GD, antithyroid drugs over 5 years with positive TRAb. The TCR library used RNA extracted from PBMCs. An endocrinology department in Xi'an, China, recruited the patients. Sequenced here: peripheral blood mononuclear cells (PBMCs), sampled when the disease was refractory, from a patient treated with antithyroid drugs. The TCR comes from a female donor with Graves disease.

The CDR3 here is CASSPTPTGELFF. CDR3 coding DNA: TGTGCCAGCTCACCCACACCCACCGGGGAGCTGTTTTTT. The chain combines TRBV18 with TRBJ2-2; D remains unclear. V lost 3 bases, J lost 4 bases, and 6 bases lay in between. The CDR3 extends over 13 amino acids. Germline CDR1 KGHSH, CDR2 LQKENI.